This T cell receptor (beta chain) was retrieved from a study of T cell changes during pregnancy in multiple sclerosis. The CDR3 runs to 15 residues. Trimming took 4 bases from V and 0 from J, leaving 14 bases between them. The germline CDR1 and CDR2 sequences are SGDLS and YYNGEE. Method: immunoSEQ multiplex PCR; TCRdb's copy keeps in-frame clones and lacks some. In the table there are some 49,000 clones, almost 90% of which are singletons. Specimen: peripheral blood, collected after pregnancy. The V gene is TRBV9, the J gene TRBJ2-7; D may be TRBD2 (5 bases). This TCR came from a female donor in good health, enrolled as a control in a pregnancy study. CDR3 residues: CASSPRAGLSYEQYF. The CDR3 bases are TGTGCCAGCAGCCCCCGGGCGGGCCTCTCCTACGAGCAGTACTTC.